This passage covers 20 T cell receptor beta chains from one sample sequenced in a study of graft-versus-host responses after intestinal transplantation (dated by TCRdb to the early 2020s). For these TCRs, the target antigens are not known. The library relied on the immunoSEQ multiplex PCR assay. Sourced from immuneACCESS, this table was stored by TCRdb with only in-frame sequences that have V and J called. A share of the clones is absent; for the studies checked, an unresolved V gene accounts for under half, and the remainder has no known explanation. This sample gives 120,000 or so clones in total; roughly 95% of them show up just once. 0.4% to 0.65% of the sample belongs to the ten largest clones. The time point label on this specimen signifies: cells obtained before transplantation from donor or recipient. The source material was unstimulated CD8+ T cells sorted from spleen or lymph node cells, sampled before intestinal transplant. The receptor set was obtained from a human donor who received an intestinal transplant.

The chain recombines TRBV19 with TRBJ2-1, with 8 nucleotides matching TRBD2. The CDR3 runs to 17 residues. CDR1 is LNHDA, CDR2 SQIVND, per germline (reference sequence). Losses at the gene ends were 1 base for V and 0 bases for J; bases not matched to a gene: 5. CDR3 amino acids: CASSIVFTSGSYNEQFF. DNA of the CDR3: TGTGCCAGTAGTATAGTGTTTACTAGCGGCTCCTACAATGAGCAGTTCTTC.

The chain is built from TRBV9 and TRBJ1-1, with D perhaps matching TRBD1 (6 bases). Germline values: CDR1 SGDLS, CDR2 YYNGEE. The ends were cut back, 2 bases at V and 4 bases at J, with 12 bases in the middle. The CDR3 contains 14 residues. The CDR3 DNA sequence: TGTGCCAGCAGCGTTGGACAGCGGGCCACTGAAGCTTTCTTT. It encodes CASSVGQRATEAFF.

The J gene is TRBJ2-7, the V gene TRBV27; the match to TRBD1 covers 10 bases. CDR3 length equals 14 residues. Looked up from germline, CDR1 is MNHEY and CDR2 is SMNVEV (reference sequence). Trimming removed 3 bases from V and 2 bases from J; junction bases left unmatched: 1. The CDR3 sequence is CASSFGTGAYEQYF. DNA for the CDR3: TGTGCCAGCAGTTTCGGGACAGGGGCCTACGAGCAGTACTTC.

V is TRBV30 and J is TRBJ1-2; tentatively, D is TRBD1 (6 bases). CDR1 and CDR2 (germline): GTSNPN, SVGIG (reference sequence). V was shortened by 3 bases and J by 5 bases, with 13 bases between the two germline ends. This CDR3 region has 13 residues. This CDR3 reads CAWSLLDSYGYTF. In nucleotides, the CDR3 is TGTGCCTGGAGCCTTTTGGACAGTTATGGCTACACCTTC.

The chain is built from TRBV27 and TRBJ2-7; TRBD2 is a possible D gene (6 bases). Per germline, CDR1 MNHEY and CDR2 SMNVEV (reference sequence). Trimming removed 6 bases at V and 5 bases at J, with 20 bases between. The CDR3 runs to 15 residues. The CDR3 DNA follows: TGTGCCAGCAGCCCGCCGGGGGTAAGATTCGACGAGCAGTACTTC. Translating it yields CASSPPGVRFDEQYF.

This clone occurred a few times. The chain recombines TRBV4-1 with TRBJ2-6; D uncertain. This CDR3 comprises 16 residues. Germline V gene lookup returns CDR1 MGHRA and CDR2 YSYEKL. The V and J ends lost 1 base and 0 bases respectively, with 7 bases between them. The CDR3 loop reads CASSQVGGSGANVLTF. CDR3 DNA sequence: TGCGCCAGCAGCCAAGTGGGCGGCTCTGGGGCCAACGTCCTGACTTTC.

The chain is built from TRBV4-1 and TRBJ2-3; 12 bases match TRBD2. The CDR3 is made up of 16 amino acids. V dropped 6 bases and J dropped 1; count of bases not matched to a gene: 5. From germline, CDR1 is MGHRA and CDR2 YSYEKL. CDR3 coding DNA: TGCGCCAGCAGACTAGCGGGAGGAGTTGGCACAGATACGCAGTATTTT. Encoded protein: CASRLAGGVGTDTQYF.

The chain combines TRBV28 with TRBJ1-1, with 9 positions matching TRBD1. This CDR3 contains 14 residues. Germline V lookup: CDR1 MDHEN, CDR2 SYDVKM. V was pared by 6 bases and J by 7 bases, with 9 bases of the junction left unmatched. Here the CDR3 DNA reads TGTGCCAGCAGCCCCCGGGACAGGGAAATTGAAGCTTTCTTT. Amino acid sequence: CASSPRDREIEAFF.

The chain couples TRBV19 to TRBJ2-1; D uncertain. Trimming took 1 base from V and 2 from J, leaving 0 bases between them. The CDR3 consists of 12 residues. Germline V gene data show CDR1 as LNHDA and CDR2 as SQIVND (reference sequence). The CDR3 sequence: CASSIAYNEQFF. In DNA form, the CDR3 reads TGTGCCAGTAGTATAGCCTACAATGAGCAGTTCTTC. The whole variable domain, filled in from reference TRBV19 and TRBJ2-1, reads DGGITQSPKYLFRKEGQNVTLSCEQNLNHDAMYWYRQDPGQGLRLIYYSQIVNDFQKGDIAEGYSVSREKKESFPLTVTSAQKNPTAFYLCASSIAYNEQFFGPGTRLTVL.

This chain connects TRBV4-2 to TRBJ2-7; 7 positions match TRBD2. Losses at the gene ends were 0 bases for V and 4 bases for J; bases not matched to a gene: 6. Germline V lookup: CDR1 LGHNA, CDR2 YNFKEQ. This CDR3 is 15 amino acids long. In DNA, the CDR3 is TGTGCCAGCAGCCAAGAATCGACTAGCTTATACGAGCAGTACTTC. Encoded protein: CASSQESTSLYEQYF.

Only one count was recorded for this clone. The chain combines TRBV6-6 with TRBJ2-1, with 8 bases identical to TRBD1. Germline CDR1 is MNHNY and CDR2 is SVGAGI (reference sequence). The ends lost 5 bases at V and 1 base at J; junction bases unmatched: 4. The CDR3 has 15 amino acids. This chain's CDR3 is CASSIRDRSYNEQFF. Here the CDR3 DNA reads TGTGCCAGCAGTATCCGGGACAGGTCCTACAATGAGCAGTTCTTC.

CDR3 coding DNA: TGCAGCGTGGGTGACTATACCGCCTACCAGTTCTTC. It is translated as CSVGDYTAYQFF. The rearrangement joins TRBV29-1 to TRBJ2-1; D is possibly TRBD2 (5 bases). The V gene lost 6 bases and the J gene lost 13 bases, with 19 bases spanning the gap. This CDR3 is built from 12 residues. The V gene's germline CDR1 is SQVTM and CDR2 ANQGSEA.

This clone was seen only a few times. This sequence joins TRBV18 and TRBJ1-4; D gene unclear. The CDR3 sequence is 15 residues long. Trimming shortened V by 6 bases and J by 5 bases, and 16 bases separated the two germline ends. The germline gives CDR1 KGHSH, CDR2 LQKENI. CDR3 DNA: TGTGCCAGCTCCCCCGCGGATTATTTGAATGAAAAACTGTTTTTT. Encoded protein: CASSPADYLNEKLFF.

V gene TRBV7-8 combines with J gene TRBJ1-5; D gene unclear. Germline V gene lookup returns CDR1 SGHVS and CDR2 FQNEAQ. The CDR3 runs to 14 residues. The V end lost 1 base, the J end lost 6 bases, and 10 bases lay between the germline ends. The CDR3 reads CASSLGGGGQPQHF. CDR3 sequence (DNA): TGTGCCAGCAGCTTAGGGGGTGGCGGTCAGCCCCAGCATTTT.

The rearrangement links TRBV30 to TRBJ1-2, with D unresolved. V lost 4 bases to trimming and J lost 2 bases, with 11 bases between them. CDR3 size: 13 residues. The germline CDR1 and CDR2 sequences are GTSNPN and SVGIG (reference sequence). In nucleotides, the CDR3 is TGTGCCTGGACCCCGGCGGGAAACTATGGCTACACCTTC. This gives the protein CAWTPAGNYGYTF.

The rearrangement joins TRBV19 to TRBJ2-4; 7 nucleotides match TRBD1. From germline, CDR1 is LNHDA and CDR2 SQIVND (reference sequence). V lost 7 bases and J lost 8; bases outside the gene matches: 2. CDR3 length: 11 residues. As DNA, the CDR3 is TGTGCCAGTAAGGGGGCGGACATTCAGTACTTC. Translation: CASKGADIQYF.

The CDR3 reads CASSLEGSRGYTF. The CDR3 coding sequence is TGCGCCAGCAGCTTGGAGGGGTCGAGAGGCTACACCTTC. This chain connects TRBV5-1 to TRBJ1-2, with D possibly matching TRBD1 (5 bases). The germline V and J ends were trimmed by 0 bases and 8 bases, with 11 bases remaining between them. Germline V gene sequence: CDR1 SGHRS, CDR2 YFSETQ. The CDR3 is 13 residues long.

There are a few counts of this clone. V and J are TRBV29-1 and TRBJ2-7; D gene unclear. CDR3 length: 14 residues. Trimming pared 4 bases from V and 3 bases from J, leaving 16 bases between. The V gene's germline CDR1 is SQVTM and CDR2 ANQGSEA. For the CDR3, the DNA is TGCAGCGTTGTCGAGACGGATTCCTTCTACGAGCAGTACTTC. The encoded protein is CSVVETDSFYEQYF.

This clone was picked up one time. This chain uses TRBV11-2 with TRBJ2-1; unclear D gene. This CDR3 region has 14 residues. The germline CDR1 and CDR2 sequences are SGHAT and FQNNGV. The V end lost 6 bases, the J end lost 5 bases, and 14 bases lay between the germline ends. The CDR3 region is CASRTDRIHNEQFF. The CDR3 DNA is TGTGCCAGCAGAACGGACCGAATCCACAATGAGCAGTTCTTC.

The V and J genes are TRBV30 and TRBJ1-5; D perhaps matches TRBD1 (5 bases). V was clipped by 3 bases and J by 1 base, with 13 bases between them. The CDR3 is 15 amino acids. Looked up from germline, CDR1 is GTSNPN and CDR2 is SVGIG (reference sequence). This chain's CDR3 is CAWRSGGVSNQPQHF. CDR3 coding DNA: TGTGCCTGGAGATCTGGGGGGGTGAGCAATCAGCCCCAGCATTTT.